This note documents a single T cell receptor beta chain sequence. Germline V lookup: CDR1 MGHRA, CDR2 YSYEKL. Trimming at V came to 4 bases and at J to 2 bases, leaving 6 bases not matched to a gene. This CDR3 is built from 15 residues. These data belong to a study of blood T cell repertoires in COVID-19. Study-wide context: Sites in the United States, Italy and Spain provided acute and convalescent COVID-19 samples. T cells, B-cell-depleted T cells, or PBMCs provided the cDNA or gDNA that served as material.

Per the study methods: Reference gene primer amplification yielded estimated nucleated cell counts. The table came from immunoSEQ multiplex PCR; TCRdb's copy has only in-frame clones and leaves some out. The V and J calls and clone size come from that table; D and trimming were worked out from the DNA. This sample yields some 96,000 clones, of which almost 80% are seen a single time; around a third belongs to the top ten. The rearrangement joins TRBV4-1 to TRBJ2-3; the match to TRBD2 covers 7 bases. What was sequenced was peripheral blood. This receptor was taken from a man between 65 and 79 years old with active or convalescent COVID-19. This CDR3 is CASSPRGLITDTQYF. As DNA, the CDR3 is TGCGCCAGCAGCCCGCGGGGGTTGATCACAGATACGCAGTATTTT.